This TCR beta chain was sequenced for a study of blood T cell repertoires in COVID-19. The wider study: Material from acute and convalescent COVID-19 was sourced from the United States, Italy and Spain.

V lost 1 base and J 1 base, leaving 11 bases between the germline ends. The CDR3 has 15 residues. In germline, CDR1 is SGDLS, CDR2 YYNGEE. Enrollees, about 18 to 95 years old, lived in 24 US areas. In the original processing: Quantification of nucleated cells was approximated via reference gene primer amplification. The method was immunoSEQ multiplex PCR; TCRdb's version includes in-frame clones alone and lacks a portion of them. Clonal size and the V and J genes are those of that table, whereas D and trimming came from the DNA. The data hold about 400,000 clones, with around 87% observed a single time.

The chain is built from TRBV9 and TRBJ1-1; possibly TRBD1 for D (5 bases). The specimen was PBMCs or T cells enriched from blood (not recorded which). This clonotype originated in a man aged 35 to 55 in a cohort exposed to, infected with or recovered from COVID-19 (not recorded which). The CDR3 sequence: CASSVSGTGNTEAFF. In nucleotides, the CDR3 is TGTGCCAGCAGCGTATCCGGCACAGGGAACACTGAAGCTTTCTTT.